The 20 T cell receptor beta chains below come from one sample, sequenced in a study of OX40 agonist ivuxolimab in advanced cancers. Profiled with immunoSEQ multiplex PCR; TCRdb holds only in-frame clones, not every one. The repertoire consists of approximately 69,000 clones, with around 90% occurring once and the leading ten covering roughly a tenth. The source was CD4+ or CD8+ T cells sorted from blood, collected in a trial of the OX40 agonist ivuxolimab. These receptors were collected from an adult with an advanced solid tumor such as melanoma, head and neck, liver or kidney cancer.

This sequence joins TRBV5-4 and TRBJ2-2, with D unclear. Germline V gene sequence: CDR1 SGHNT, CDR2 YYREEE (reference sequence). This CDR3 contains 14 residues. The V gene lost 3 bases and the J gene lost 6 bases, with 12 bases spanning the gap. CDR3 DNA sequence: TGTGCCAGCAGCTCTCGTAGAGCGTCCGGGGAGCTGTTTTTT. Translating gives CASSSRRASGELFF.

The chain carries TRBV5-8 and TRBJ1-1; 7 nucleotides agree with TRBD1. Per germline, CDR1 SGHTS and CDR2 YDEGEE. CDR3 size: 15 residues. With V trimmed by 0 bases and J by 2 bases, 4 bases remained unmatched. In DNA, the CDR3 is TGTGCCAGCAGCTTGGCCCAGGGGGTAAACACTGAAGCTTTCTTT. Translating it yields CASSLAQGVNTEAFF.

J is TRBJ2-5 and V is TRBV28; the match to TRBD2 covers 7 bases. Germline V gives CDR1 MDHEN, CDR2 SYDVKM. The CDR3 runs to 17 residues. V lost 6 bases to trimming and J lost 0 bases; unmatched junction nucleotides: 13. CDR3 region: CASRGFWESGNQETQYF. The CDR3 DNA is TGTGCCAGCAGGGGTTTTTGGGAGAGCGGGAACCAAGAGACCCAGTACTTC.

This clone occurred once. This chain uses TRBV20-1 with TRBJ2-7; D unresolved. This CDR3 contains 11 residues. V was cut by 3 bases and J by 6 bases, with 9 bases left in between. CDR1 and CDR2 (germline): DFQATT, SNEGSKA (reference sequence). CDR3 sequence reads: CSASRAGEQYF. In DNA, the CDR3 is TGCAGTGCTAGTAGGGCCGGCGAGCAGTACTTC.

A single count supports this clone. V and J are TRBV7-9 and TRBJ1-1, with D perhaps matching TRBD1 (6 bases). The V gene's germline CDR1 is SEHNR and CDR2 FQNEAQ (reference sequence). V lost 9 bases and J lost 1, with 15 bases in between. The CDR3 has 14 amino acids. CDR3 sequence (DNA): TGTGCCAGTATTCCGGGACAAAGGAACACTGAAGCTTTCTTT. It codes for CASIPGQRNTEAFF.

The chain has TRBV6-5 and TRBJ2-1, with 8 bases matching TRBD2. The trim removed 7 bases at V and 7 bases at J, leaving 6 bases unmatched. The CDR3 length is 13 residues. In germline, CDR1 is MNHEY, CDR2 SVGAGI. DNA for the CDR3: TGTGCCAGCACCGCCAGCGGGAGAAATGAGCAGTTCTTC. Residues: CASTASGRNEQFF.

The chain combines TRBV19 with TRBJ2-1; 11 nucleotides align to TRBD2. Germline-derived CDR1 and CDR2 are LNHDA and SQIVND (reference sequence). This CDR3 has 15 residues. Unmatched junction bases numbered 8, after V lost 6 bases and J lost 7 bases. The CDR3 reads CASRPLAGAGNEQFF. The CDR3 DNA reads TGTGCCAGTAGACCACTAGCGGGAGCGGGGAATGAGCAGTTCTTC.

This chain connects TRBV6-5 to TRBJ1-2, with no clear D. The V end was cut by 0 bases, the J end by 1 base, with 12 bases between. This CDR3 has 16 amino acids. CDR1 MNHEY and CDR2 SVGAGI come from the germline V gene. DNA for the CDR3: TGTGCCAGCAGTTACTCCGGTAGGGTGGGTAACTATGGCTACACCTTC. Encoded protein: CASSYSGRVGNYGYTF.

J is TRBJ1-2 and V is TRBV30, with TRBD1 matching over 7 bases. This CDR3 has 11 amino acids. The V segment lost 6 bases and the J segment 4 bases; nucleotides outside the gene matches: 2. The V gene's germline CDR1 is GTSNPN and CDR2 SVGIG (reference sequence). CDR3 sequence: CACRGTYGYTF. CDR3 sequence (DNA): TGTGCCTGCAGGGGGACCTATGGCTACACCTTC.

CDR3 in amino acids: CSVAGLAGLTGELFF. The CDR3 region has the DNA TGCAGCGTCGCGGGACTAGCGGGCCTCACCGGGGAGCTGTTTTTT. This chain joins TRBV29-1 and TRBJ2-2; 12 bases agree with TRBD2. This CDR3 has 15 residues. Germline CDR1 reads SQVTM; CDR2 reads ANQGSEA. V was clipped by 6 bases and J by 4 bases; unmatched bases: 6.

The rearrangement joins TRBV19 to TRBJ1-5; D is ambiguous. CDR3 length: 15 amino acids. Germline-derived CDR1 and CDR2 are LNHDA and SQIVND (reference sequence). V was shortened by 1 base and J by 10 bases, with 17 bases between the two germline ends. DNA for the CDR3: TGTGCCAGTAGTATAGTGGCTAAACCCGGCATCCCCCAGCATTTT. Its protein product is CASSIVAKPGIPQHF.

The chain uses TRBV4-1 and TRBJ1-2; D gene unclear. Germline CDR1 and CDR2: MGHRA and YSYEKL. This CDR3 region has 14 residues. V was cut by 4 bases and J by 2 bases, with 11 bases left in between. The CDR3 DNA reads TGCGCCAGCAGCCCCTCCTCTAACAACTATGGCTACACCTTC. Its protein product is CASSPSSNNYGYTF.

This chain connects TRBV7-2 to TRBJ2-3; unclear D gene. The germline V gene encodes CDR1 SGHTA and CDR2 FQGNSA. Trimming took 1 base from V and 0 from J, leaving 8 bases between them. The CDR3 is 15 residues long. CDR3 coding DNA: TGTGCCAGCAGCTTAGTGTTCGGAAGCACAGATACGCAGTATTTT. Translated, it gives CASSLVFGSTDTQYF.

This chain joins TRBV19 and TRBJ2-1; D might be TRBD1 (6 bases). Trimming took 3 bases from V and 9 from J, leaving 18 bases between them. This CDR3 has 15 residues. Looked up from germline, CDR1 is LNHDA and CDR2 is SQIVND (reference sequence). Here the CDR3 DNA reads TGTGCCAGTAGTATGAGGAACAGGGTCCTGGTTGAGCAGTTCTTC. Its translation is CASSMRNRVLVEQFF.

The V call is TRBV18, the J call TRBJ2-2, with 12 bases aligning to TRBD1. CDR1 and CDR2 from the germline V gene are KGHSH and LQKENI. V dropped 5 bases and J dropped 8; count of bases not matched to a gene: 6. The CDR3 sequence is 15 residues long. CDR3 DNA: TGTGCCAGCTCATCGGGACAGGGGGCGTCTGGGGAGCTGTTTTTT. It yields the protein CASSSGQGASGELFF.

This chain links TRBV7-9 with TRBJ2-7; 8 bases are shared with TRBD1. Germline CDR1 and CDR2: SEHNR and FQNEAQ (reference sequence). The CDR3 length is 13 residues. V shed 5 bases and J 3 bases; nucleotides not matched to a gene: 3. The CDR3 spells CASSPGQVYEQYF. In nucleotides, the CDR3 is TGTGCCAGCAGCCCGGGACAGGTCTACGAGCAGTACTTC.

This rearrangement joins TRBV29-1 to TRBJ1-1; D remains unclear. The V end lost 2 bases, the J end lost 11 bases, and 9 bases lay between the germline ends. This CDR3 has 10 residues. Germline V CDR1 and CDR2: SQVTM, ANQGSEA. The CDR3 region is CSVESPRAFF. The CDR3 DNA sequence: TGCAGCGTTGAATCCCCGAGGGCTTTCTTT.

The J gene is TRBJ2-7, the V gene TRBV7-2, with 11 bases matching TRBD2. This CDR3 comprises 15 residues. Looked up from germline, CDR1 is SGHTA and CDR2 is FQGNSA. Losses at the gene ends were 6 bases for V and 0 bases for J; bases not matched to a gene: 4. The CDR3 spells CASRSGLAGSYEQYF. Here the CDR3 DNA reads TGTGCCAGCAGATCCGGACTAGCGGGCTCCTACGAGCAGTACTTC.

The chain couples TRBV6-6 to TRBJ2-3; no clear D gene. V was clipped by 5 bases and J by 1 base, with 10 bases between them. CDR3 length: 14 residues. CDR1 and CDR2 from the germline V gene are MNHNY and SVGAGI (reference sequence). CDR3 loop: CASSNPTGTDTQYF. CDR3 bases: TGTGCCAGCAGTAACCCGACGGGCACAGATACGCAGTATTTT.

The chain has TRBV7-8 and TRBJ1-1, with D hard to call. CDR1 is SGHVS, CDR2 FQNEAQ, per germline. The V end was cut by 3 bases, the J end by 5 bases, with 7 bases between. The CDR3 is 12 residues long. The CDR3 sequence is CASSFSRTEAFF. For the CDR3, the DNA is TGTGCCAGCAGCTTTTCACGGACTGAAGCTTTCTTT.